This T cell receptor beta chain was identified in a study of cytomegalovirus exposure and HLA in healthy donors. Amplification used 60 Vbeta primers and 13 Jbeta primers. TCRdb's table, derived via immunoSEQ multiplex PCR, lists solely in-frame clones and lacks some. The sample contains some 180,000 clones, around 80% of which appear only once. CDR1 and CDR2 (germline): GTSNPN, SVGIG (reference sequence). The V gene lost 3 bases and the J gene lost 4 bases, with 16 bases spanning the gap. The CDR3 is 15 residues long. Findings and limits, study-wide: For most subjects, TCR beta sequences were reported to predict HLA-A and HLA-B alleles with accuracy. V- and J-gene trimming in TCR beta was tied to a missense DCLRE1C variant by an analysis performed later.

Note on this clone: What it binds is not known.

Material: PBMCs. The TCR was taken from a woman in her sixties or seventies in good health and CMV-seropositive. The chain recombines TRBV30 with TRBJ1-3; no firm D call. The CDR3 reads CAWSPRPREGNTIYF. CDR3 coding DNA: TGTGCCTGGAGCCCTCGACCGCGGGAGGGAAACACCATATATTTT.